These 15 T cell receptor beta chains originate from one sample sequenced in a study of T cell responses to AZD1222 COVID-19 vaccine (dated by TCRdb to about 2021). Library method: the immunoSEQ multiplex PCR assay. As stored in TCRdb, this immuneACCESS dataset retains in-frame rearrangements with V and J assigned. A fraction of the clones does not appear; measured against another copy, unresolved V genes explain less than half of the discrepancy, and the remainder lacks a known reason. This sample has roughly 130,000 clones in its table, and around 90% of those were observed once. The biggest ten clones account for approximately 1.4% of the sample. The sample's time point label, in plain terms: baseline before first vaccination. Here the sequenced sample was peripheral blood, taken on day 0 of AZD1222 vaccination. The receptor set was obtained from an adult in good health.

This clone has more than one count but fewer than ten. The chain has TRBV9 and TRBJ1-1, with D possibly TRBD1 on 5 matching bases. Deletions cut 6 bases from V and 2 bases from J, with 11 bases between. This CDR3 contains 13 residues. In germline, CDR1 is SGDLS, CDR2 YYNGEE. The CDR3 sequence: CASKGAINTEAFF. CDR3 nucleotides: TGTGCCAGCAAAGGGGCTATAAACACTGAAGCTTTCTTT.

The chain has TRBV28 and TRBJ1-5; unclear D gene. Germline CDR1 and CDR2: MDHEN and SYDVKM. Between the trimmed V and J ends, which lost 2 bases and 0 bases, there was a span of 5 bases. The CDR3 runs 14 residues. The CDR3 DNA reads TGTGCCAGCAGTTTAGGCGGTAGCAATCAGCCCCAGCATTTT. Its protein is CASSLGGSNQPQHF. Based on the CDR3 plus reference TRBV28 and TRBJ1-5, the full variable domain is DVKVTQSSRYLVKRTGEKVFLECVQDMDHENMFWYRQDPGLGLRLIYFSYDVKMKEKGDIPEGYSVSREKKERFSLILESASTNQTSMYLCASSLGGSNQPQHFGDGTRLSIL.

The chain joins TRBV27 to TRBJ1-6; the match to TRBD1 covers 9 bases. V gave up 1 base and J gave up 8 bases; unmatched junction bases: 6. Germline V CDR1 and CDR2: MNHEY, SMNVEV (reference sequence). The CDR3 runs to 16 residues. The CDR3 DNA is TGTGCCAGCAGTTTATTAGGGACAGGGACGCATTCACCCCTCCACTTT. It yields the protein CASSLLGTGTHSPLHF.

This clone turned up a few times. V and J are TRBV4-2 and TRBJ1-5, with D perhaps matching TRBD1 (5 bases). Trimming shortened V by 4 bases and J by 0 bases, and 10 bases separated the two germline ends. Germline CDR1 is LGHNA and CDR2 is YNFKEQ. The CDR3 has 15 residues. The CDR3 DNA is TGTGCCAGCAGCCGCCAGACAGATAGCAATCAGCCCCAGCATTTT. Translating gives CASSRQTDSNQPQHF.

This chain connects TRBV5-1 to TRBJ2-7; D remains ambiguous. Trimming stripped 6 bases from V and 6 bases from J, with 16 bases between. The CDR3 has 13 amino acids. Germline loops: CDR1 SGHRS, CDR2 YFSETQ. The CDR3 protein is CASTLSTSGEQYF. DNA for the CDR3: TGCGCCAGCACCCTCTCCACGTCTGGCGAGCAGTACTTC.

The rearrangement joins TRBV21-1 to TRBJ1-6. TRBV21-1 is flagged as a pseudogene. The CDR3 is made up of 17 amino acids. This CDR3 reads CASSKEGGRDQDSPLHF. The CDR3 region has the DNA TGTGCCAGCAGCAAAGAGGGGGGCAGGGACCAAGATTCACCCCTCCACTTT.

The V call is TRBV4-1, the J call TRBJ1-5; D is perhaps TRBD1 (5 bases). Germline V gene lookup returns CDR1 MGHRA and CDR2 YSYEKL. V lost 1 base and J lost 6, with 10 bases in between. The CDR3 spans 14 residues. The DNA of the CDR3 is TGCGCCAGCAGCCAAGCGGGGGGGGGTCAGCCCCAGCATTTT. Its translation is CASSQAGGGQPQHF.

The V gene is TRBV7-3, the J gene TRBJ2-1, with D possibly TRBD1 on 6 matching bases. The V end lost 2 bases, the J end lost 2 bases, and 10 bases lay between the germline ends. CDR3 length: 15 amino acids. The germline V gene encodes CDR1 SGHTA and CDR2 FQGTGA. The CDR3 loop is CASSLDWDTYNEQFF. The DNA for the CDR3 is TGTGCCAGCAGCTTAGATTGGGACACCTACAATGAGCAGTTCTTC.

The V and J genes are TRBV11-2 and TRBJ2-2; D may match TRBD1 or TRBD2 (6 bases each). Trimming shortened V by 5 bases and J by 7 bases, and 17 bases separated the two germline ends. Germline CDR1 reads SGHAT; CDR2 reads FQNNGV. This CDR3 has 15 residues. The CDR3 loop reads CASSVQSGDIGELFF. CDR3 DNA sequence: TGTGCCAGCAGCGTCCAATCGGGGGACATCGGGGAGCTGTTTTTT.

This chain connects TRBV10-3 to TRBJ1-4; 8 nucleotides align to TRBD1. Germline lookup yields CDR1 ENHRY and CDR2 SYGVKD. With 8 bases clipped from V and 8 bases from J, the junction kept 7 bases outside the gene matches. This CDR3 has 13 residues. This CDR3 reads CAIAAQGGEKLFF. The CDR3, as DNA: TGTGCCATCGCAGCACAGGGGGGGGAAAAACTGTTTTTT.

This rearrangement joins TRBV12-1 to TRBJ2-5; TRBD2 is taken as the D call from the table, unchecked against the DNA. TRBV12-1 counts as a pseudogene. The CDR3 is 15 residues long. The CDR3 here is CASSLLPSFQETQYF. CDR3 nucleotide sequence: TGTGCCAGCAGCTTATTACCTAGCTTCCAAGAGACCCAGTACTTC.

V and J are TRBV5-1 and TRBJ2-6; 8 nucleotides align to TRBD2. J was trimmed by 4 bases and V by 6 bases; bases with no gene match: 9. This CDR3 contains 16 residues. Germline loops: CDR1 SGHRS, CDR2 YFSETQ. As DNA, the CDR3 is TGCGCCAGCACCCCGACGGGGGGGACCGGGGCCAACGTCCTGACTTTC. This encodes CASTPTGGTGANVLTF.

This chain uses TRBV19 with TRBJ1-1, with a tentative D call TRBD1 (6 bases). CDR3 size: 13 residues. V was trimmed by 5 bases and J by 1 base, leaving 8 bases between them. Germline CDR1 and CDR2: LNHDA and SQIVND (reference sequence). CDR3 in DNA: TGTGCCAGTAGTGTACAGGGGAACACTGAAGCTTTCTTT. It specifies CASSVQGNTEAFF.

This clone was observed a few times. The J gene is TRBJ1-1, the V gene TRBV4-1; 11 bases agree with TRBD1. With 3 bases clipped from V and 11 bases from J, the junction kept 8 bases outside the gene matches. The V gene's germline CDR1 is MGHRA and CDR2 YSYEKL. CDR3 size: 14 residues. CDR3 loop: CASSHLGQGERAFF. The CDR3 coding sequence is TGCGCCAGCAGCCACCTGGGACAGGGGGAGCGGGCTTTCTTT.

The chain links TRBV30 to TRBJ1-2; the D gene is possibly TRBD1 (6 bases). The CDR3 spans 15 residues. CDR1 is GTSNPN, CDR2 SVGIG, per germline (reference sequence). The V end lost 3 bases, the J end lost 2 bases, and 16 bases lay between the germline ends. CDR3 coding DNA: TGTGCCTGGAGGGGCAACAGGGTCGGGAACTATGGCTACACCTTC. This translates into CAWRGNRVGNYGYTF.